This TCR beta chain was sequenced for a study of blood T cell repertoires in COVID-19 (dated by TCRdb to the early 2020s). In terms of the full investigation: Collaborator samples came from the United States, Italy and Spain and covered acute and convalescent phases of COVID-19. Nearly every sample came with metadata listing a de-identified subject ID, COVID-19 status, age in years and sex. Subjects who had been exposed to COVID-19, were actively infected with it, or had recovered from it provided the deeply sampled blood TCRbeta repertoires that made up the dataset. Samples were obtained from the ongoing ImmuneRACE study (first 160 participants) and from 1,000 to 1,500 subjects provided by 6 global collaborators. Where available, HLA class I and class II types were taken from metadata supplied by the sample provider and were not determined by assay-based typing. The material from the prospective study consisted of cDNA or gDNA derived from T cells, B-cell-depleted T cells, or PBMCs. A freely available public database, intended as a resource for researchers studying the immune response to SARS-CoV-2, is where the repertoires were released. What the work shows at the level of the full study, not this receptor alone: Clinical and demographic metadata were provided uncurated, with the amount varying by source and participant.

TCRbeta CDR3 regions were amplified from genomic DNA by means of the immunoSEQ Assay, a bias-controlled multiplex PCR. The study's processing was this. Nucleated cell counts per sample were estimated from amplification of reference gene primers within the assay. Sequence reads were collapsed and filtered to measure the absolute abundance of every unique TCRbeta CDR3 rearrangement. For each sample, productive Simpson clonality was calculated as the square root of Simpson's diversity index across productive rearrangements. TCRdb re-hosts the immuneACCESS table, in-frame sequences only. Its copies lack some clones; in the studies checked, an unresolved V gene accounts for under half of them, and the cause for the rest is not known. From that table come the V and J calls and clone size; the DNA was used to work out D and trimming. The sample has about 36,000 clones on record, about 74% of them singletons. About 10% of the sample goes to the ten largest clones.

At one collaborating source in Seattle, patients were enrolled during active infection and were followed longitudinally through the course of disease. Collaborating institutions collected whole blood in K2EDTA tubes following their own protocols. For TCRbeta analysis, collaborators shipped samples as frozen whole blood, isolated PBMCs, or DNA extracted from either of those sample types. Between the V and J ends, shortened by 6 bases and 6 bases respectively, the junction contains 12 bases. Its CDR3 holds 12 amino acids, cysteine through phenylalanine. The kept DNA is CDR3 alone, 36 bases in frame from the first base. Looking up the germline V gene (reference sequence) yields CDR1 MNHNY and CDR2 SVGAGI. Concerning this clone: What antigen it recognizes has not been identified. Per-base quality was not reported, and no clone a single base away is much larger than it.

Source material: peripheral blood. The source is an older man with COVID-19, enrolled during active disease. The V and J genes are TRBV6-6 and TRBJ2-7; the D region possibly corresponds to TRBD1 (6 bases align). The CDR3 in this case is CASRRQEFEQYF. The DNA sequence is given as TGTGCCAGCAGGAGACAGGAATTCGAGCAGTACTTC.